This TCR beta chain stems from a study of T cells expressing NK-cell markers. On the study more broadly: Seven sequenced donors out of eight were HCMV-seropositive, one seronegative.

About this clonotype itself: The target antigen is unknown.

Study outcomes and limitations: Leadership of the CD3+CD56-NKG2C+ fraction also belonged to these clonotypes in a handful of donors.

TCRdb reworked the 5' RACE reads into one entry per CDR3 protein, no DNA. The sample has fewer than 400,000 distinct CDR3 sequences. Germline CDR1 is MGHDK and CDR2 is SYGVNS. The CDR3 loop spans 20 amino acids. The TCR originated in a woman in her 50s in good health. Sequencing used blood T cells: a sorted CD56 or NKG2C T cell subset, CD4+ or CD8+ T cells, or bulk PBMC T cells (not recorded which). V and J are TRBV25-1 and TRBJ2-4; TCRdb's D call, TRBD2, is unchecked because there is no DNA. CDR3 region: CASSDTHQGLAGRDKNIQYF.